This TCR beta chain derives from a study of T cells in Graves' hyperthyroidism and ophthalmopathy. At least ten counts were recorded for this clonotype. Germline values: CDR1 MNHNS, CDR2 SASEGT. The V segment lost 7 bases and the J segment 0 bases; nucleotides outside the gene matches: 9. This CDR3 has 15 residues. Researchers took RNA transcripts and amplified the TCR beta CDR3 regions from them. A first-round RT-PCR of the TCR CDR3 used the HTBI primer set. A single record per CDR3 protein comes from TCRdb applying MiXCR to the multiplex PCR reads. The sample lists fewer than 400,000 distinct CDR3 sequences; approximately 15% were seen once.

The TCR was taken from a young woman with Graves' hyperthyroidism that later progressed to Graves' ophthalmopathy. The sample comprised blood. The chain recombines TRBV6-1 with TRBJ2-7, with 7 positions matching TRBD1. The CDR3 DNA sequence: TGTGCCAGCACCGAGCCGGGACAGAGCTCCTACGAGCAGTACTTC. This gives the protein CASTEPGQSSYEQYF.